One sample yielded the 13 T cell receptor beta chains listed below, sequenced in a study of patients and donors after allogeneic stem cell transplantation. One entry per CDR3 protein, called by TCRdb with MiXCR from the RT-PCR reads. The table has roughly 940,000 distinct CDR3 sequences, roughly 17% seen once; the top ten hold 6%. The sample consisted of blood, either unsorted or a sorted T cell fraction (not recorded which). These receptors were collected from a human donor who was either an allogeneic HSCT recipient or a stem cell or donor lymphocyte infusion donor (not recorded which). It is not recorded whose cells these are; they may come from a transplant donor.

The rearrangement joins TRBV7-2 to TRBJ2-5, with 10 positions matching TRBD2. CDR3 length: 14 amino acids. The ends lost 5 bases at V and 5 bases at J; junction bases unmatched: 5. Germline assignment: CDR1 SGHTA and CDR2 FQGNSA. The chain's CDR3 is CASSTSSGSETQYF. CDR3 in DNA: TGTGCCAGCAGCACCTCTAGCGGGAGTGAGACCCAGTACTTC.

This clonotype was detected only a few times. This chain links TRBV12-3 or TRBV12-4 with TRBJ2-4; 7 bases match TRBD2. J was trimmed by 3 bases and V by 6 bases; bases with no gene match: 8. This CDR3 has 15 residues. CDR3 coding DNA: TGTGCCAGCAGGGAATCGGGGGGTGGCAAAAACATTCAGTACTTC. As protein: CASRESGGGKNIQYF.

This clonotype was seen a handful of times. The J gene is TRBJ2-7, the V gene TRBV27; D ambiguous. Per germline, CDR1 MNHEY and CDR2 SMNVEV (reference sequence). The CDR3 is 17 residues long. V lost 0 bases to trimming and J lost 1 base, with 16 bases between them. The CDR3 nucleotides read TGTGCCAGCAGTTTATCGATATCTCAGACACGATCCTACGAGCAGTACTTC. The encoded protein is CASSLSISQTRSYEQYF.

V gene TRBV20-1 combines with J gene TRBJ2-1; 15 bases are a match to TRBD2. The CDR3 covers 15 residues. Germline V lookup: CDR1 DFQATT, CDR2 SNEGSKA (reference sequence). V dropped 6 bases and J dropped 7; count of bases not matched to a gene: 7. In nucleotides, the CDR3 is TGCAGTGCAATCAGGACTAGCGGGGGGGCAAATGAGCAGTTCTTC. Protein: CSAIRTSGGANEQFF.

This clonotype was recorded a few times. The rearrangement links TRBV7-7 to TRBJ2-7; the D gene is possibly TRBD2 (6 bases). The CDR3 is 15 amino acids. V was cut by 6 bases and J by 0 bases, with 15 bases left in between. CDR1 and CDR2 from the germline V gene are SSHAT and FNYEAQ (reference sequence). DNA of the CDR3: TGTGCCAGCAGTCGGGACTTGTTGAGCTCCTACGAGCAGTACTTC. Translating gives CASSRDLLSSYEQYF.

The chain carries TRBV6-1 and TRBJ2-4; 12 bases line up with TRBD1. The CDR3 is 17 residues long. Unmatched junction bases numbered 9, after V lost 6 bases and J lost 3 bases. Looked up from germline, CDR1 is MNHNS and CDR2 is SASEGT. The CDR3 bases are TGTGCCAGCAGCCCCAAGGGACAGGGGGCCAACAAAAACATTCAGTACTTC. Its translation is CASSPKGQGANKNIQYF.

The sample holds a few counts of this clonotype. This sequence joins TRBV3-1 and TRBJ2-1; maybe TRBD2 (6 bases). CDR3 size: 16 residues. Trimming took off 4 bases at V and 6 bases at J, with 19 bases between the two ends. CDR1 is LGHDT and CDR2 is YNNKEL in the germline V gene (reference sequence). In nucleotides, the CDR3 is TGTGCCAGCAGCCCGACTAGGCGGGTTCTAATCAATGAGCAGTTCTTC. Amino acids: CASSPTRRVLINEQFF.

The rearrangement uses TRBV3-1 and TRBJ1-1; 10 bases map to TRBD1. In germline, CDR1 is LGHDT, CDR2 YNNKEL (reference sequence). J gave up 0 bases and V 3 bases, and 4 bases lay outside the gene matches. This CDR3 spans 16 amino acids. The CDR3 bases are TGTGCCAGCAGCCAGGTGACAGGGGGCGTGAACACTGAAGCTTTCTTT. As protein: CASSQVTGGVNTEAFF.

V gene TRBV7-9 combines with J gene TRBJ2-7; no reliable D call. Germline V gene lookup returns CDR1 SEHNR and CDR2 FQNEAQ (reference sequence). The germline V and J ends were trimmed by 8 bases and 0 bases, with 11 bases remaining between them. The CDR3 loop spans 13 amino acids. The CDR3 bases are TGTGCCAGCGGGTTCCAGAGCTCCTACGAGCAGTACTTC. This gives the protein CASGFQSSYEQYF.

This clonotype was detected a few times. This chain joins TRBV12-3 or TRBV12-4 and TRBJ2-1, with 12 bases lining up with TRBD1. Trimming cost V 5 bases and J 10 bases; bases outside gene matches: 9. The CDR3 has 15 amino acids. CDR3 protein: CASSLPGQGAGEQFF. DNA of the CDR3: TGTGCCAGCAGTCTACCGGGACAGGGGGCAGGGGAGCAGTTCTTC.

This clonotype was observed a handful of times. This chain's CDR3 is CASSLDRQGLDTQYF. The DNA of the CDR3 is TGCGCCAGCAGCTTGGATCGGCAGGGGCTAGATACGCAGTATTTT. The V and J genes are TRBV5-1 and TRBJ2-3, with TRBD1 as a possible D gene (6 bases). The CDR3 sequence is 15 residues long. V was shortened by 0 bases and J by 5 bases, with 13 bases between the two germline ends. Germline lookup yields CDR1 SGHRS and CDR2 YFSETQ.

This clonotype came up a few times. J is TRBJ2-6 and V is TRBV27; no definite D call. Germline V gene lookup returns CDR1 MNHEY and CDR2 SMNVEV (reference sequence). This CDR3 has 15 residues. Deletions cut 4 bases from V and 0 bases from J, with 7 bases between. The CDR3 reads CASSYLNSGANVLTF. Written as DNA, the CDR3 is TGTGCCAGCAGTTATCTGAACTCTGGGGCCAACGTCCTGACTTTC.

The chain uses TRBV5-1 and TRBJ1-1; D not certain. Germline values: CDR1 SGHRS, CDR2 YFSETQ. The CDR3 length is 15 residues. Deletions cut 4 bases from V and 4 bases from J, with 17 bases between. The CDR3 bases are TGCGCCAGCAGCCCTATATTGGTGGAAAGCACTGAAGCTTTCTTT. As protein: CASSPILVESTEAFF. Supplemented by reference TRBV5-1 and TRBJ1-1, the full variable domain reads KAGVTQTPRYLIKTRGQQVTLSCSPISGHRSVSWYQQTPGQGLQFLFEYFSETQRNKGNFPGRFSGRQFSNSRSEMNVSTLELGDSALYLCASSPILVESTEAFFGQGTRLTVV.